This TCR beta chain stems from a study of patients and donors after allogeneic stem cell transplantation. TCRdb reprocessed the RT-PCR reads with MiXCR, giving one entry per CDR3 protein. The sample shows about 960,000 distinct CDR3 sequences, 18% of them seen only once. This CDR3 comprises 15 residues. The V gene's germline CDR1 is MNHEY and CDR2 SVGEGT. With V trimmed by 6 bases and J by 5 bases, 13 bases remained unmatched. The chain links TRBV6-2 or TRBV6-3 to TRBJ2-7; TRBD2 aligns across 7 bases. The source is a human donor who was either an allogeneic HSCT recipient or a stem cell or donor lymphocyte infusion donor (not recorded which). It is not recorded whose cells these are; they may come from a transplant donor. The sequenced material came from blood, either unsorted or a sorted T cell fraction (not recorded which). This CDR3 reads CASSFGLESSHEQYF. The CDR3 DNA reads TGTGCCAGCAGCTTTGGACTAGAAAGTTCCCACGAGCAGTACTTC.